This T cell receptor (beta chain) was identified in a study of blood T cell repertoires in COVID-19. Study summary: The cDNA or gDNA used as material had been derived from T cells, B-cell-depleted T cells, or PBMCs.

Per germline, CDR1 LNHDA and CDR2 SQIVND (reference sequence). The length of the CDR3 is 18 residues. V lost 5 bases and J lost 1; bases outside the gene matches: 12. Original handling: Nucleated cell number was recorded as an estimate derived from reference gene primer amplification. The protocol was immunoSEQ multiplex PCR, while the TCRdb copy is restricted to in-frame clones and leaves out a portion. V and J calls plus clone size are reproduced from that table; the DNA served to infer D and trimming. The top ten hold 7.6% of the sample, which has 120,000 or so clones, 85% to 90% seen once. The rearrangement links TRBV19 to TRBJ1-5, with 9 positions matching TRBD1. Sequenced input: peripheral blood. This TCR came from a man over 45 with acute or convalescent COVID-19. DNA for the CDR3: TGTGCCAGTAGTCCACTGATCCAAGGGACAGGGAGCAATCAGCCCCAGCATTTT. It translates to CASSPLIQGTGSNQPQHF.